This T cell receptor beta chain stems from a study of CD8+ T cells in alopecia areata. TCR sequencing used cDNA made by reverse transcription of extracted RNA. Sequencing was performed with immunoSEQ multiplex PCR; in TCRdb, only in-frame clones are kept and a portion is missing. This table has approximately 100,000 clones, roughly 47% appearing once. This clone was detected only a few times. With 5 bases removed from V and 1 base from J, the gap between germline ends came to 15 bases. The CDR3 consists of 16 residues. From germline, CDR1 is MDHEN and CDR2 SYDVKM. This clonotype was obtained from a human donor with alopecia areata. Material: CD4+ T cells sorted from blood. The V call is TRBV28, the J call TRBJ1-3, with a tentative D call TRBD1 (5 bases). CDR3 bases: TGTGCCAGCAGTCTCCACTTGACAGTTTCTGGAAACACCATATATTTT. As protein: CASSLHLTVSGNTIYF. The full variable domain, rest sourced from reference TRBV28 and TRBJ1-3, is DVKVTQSSRYLVKRTGEKVFLECVQDMDHENMFWYRQDPGLGLRLIYFSYDVKMKEKGDIPEGYSVSREKKERFSLILESASTNQTSMYLCASSLHLTVSGNTIYFGEGSWLTVV.